This T cell receptor beta chain derives from a study of glioma-infiltrating T cells. Ten or more counts support this clonotype. What it binds is unknown. Regarding the study as a whole: Tissue-blood divergence was below expectation in non-neoplastic patients, above in gliomas. Tissue and blood shared very few CDR3 sequences.

TCR alpha and beta CDR3 regions were amplified from RNA using iRepertoire nested multiplex PCR. One-step reverse transcription and amplification started from approximately 100-400 ng of tissue mRNA or PBMC total RNA. TCRdb called the multiplex PCR reads again in MiXCR, with one record for every CDR3 protein. The table shows around 100,000 distinct CDR3 sequences, with about 28% occurring only once. The origin of this receptor is a human donor with low-grade glioma or glioblastoma, undergoing nonglioma brain surgery, or in good health (not recorded which). The source material was glioma tissue, nonneoplastic brain tissue, or PBMCs (not recorded which).

The CDR3 spells CASSVFSSYNEQFF. The CDR3 region has the DNA TGTGCCAGCAGTGTGTTTTCATCCTACAATGAGCAGTTCTTC. V and J are TRBV6-1 and TRBJ2-1; D uncertain. The CDR3 is 14 amino acids. Trimming removed 4 bases at V and 1 base at J, with 8 bases between. Per germline, CDR1 MNHNS and CDR2 SASEGT.